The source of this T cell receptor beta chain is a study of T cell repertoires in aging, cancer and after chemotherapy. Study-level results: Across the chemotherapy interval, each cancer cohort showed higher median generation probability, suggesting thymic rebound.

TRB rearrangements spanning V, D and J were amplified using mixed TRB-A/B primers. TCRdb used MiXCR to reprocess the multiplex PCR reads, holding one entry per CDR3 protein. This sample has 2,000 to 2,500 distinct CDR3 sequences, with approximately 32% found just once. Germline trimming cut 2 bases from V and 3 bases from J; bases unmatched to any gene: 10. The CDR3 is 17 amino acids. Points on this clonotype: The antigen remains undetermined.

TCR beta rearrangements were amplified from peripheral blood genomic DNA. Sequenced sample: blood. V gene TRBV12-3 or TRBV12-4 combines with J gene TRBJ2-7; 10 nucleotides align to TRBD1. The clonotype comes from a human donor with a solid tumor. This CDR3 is CASSLPPDRGLFYEQYF. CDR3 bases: TGTGCCAGCAGTTTACCACCCGACAGGGGGCTATTCTACGAGCAGTACTTC.